This T cell receptor beta chain was found in a study of T cell responses to AZD1222 COVID-19 vaccine. Clones were sequenced by immunoSEQ multiplex PCR, and TCRdb holds only the in-frame ones, with some missing. This table holds some 85,000 clones, around 90% found once. Germline CDR1 SNHLY, CDR2 FYNNEI. This CDR3 is 16 amino acids long. With 8 bases removed from V and 4 bases from J, the gap between germline ends came to 18 bases. The origin of this receptor is an adult in good health. Source: peripheral blood, taken on day 0 of AZD1222 vaccination. The chain links TRBV2 to TRBJ2-6, with D tentatively TRBD1 (5 bases). The CDR3 loop is CASAASPTGGANVLTF. The CDR3 DNA follows: TGTGCCAGCGCGGCCAGCCCTACAGGAGGGGCCAACGTCCTGACTTTC.